The 32 T cell receptor beta chains listed next were all sequenced from one sample in a study of vaccination effects on CD4 cells after COVID-19. Subsequent to 10 days of culture, CD4+ T cells were isolated. Either the BNT162b2 or mRNA-1273 vaccine was given to participants in two doses. TCRdb keeps only in-frame clones here, not all; method: immunoSEQ multiplex PCR. The table has about 66,000 clones, 65% to 80% seen once. The antigens of these receptors remain unknown. This specimen was CD4+ T cells from PBMCs cultured without peptide, taken after COVID-19 vaccination. These receptors were taken from a human donor who received a COVID-19 vaccine.

The V call is TRBV5-1, the J call TRBJ2-5; D is possibly TRBD1 (6 bases). The CDR3 extends over 13 amino acids. Trimming left V 0 bases short and J 6 bases short, with 9 bases between. CDR1 is SGHRS, CDR2 YFSETQ, per germline. The CDR3 sequence is CASSLGTAKTQYF. The CDR3 DNA reads as TGCGCCAGCAGCTTGGGGACAGCTAAGACCCAGTACTTC.

CDR3 amino acids: CASSRRLTGLKPPGNTIYF. The CDR3 bases are TGTGCCAGCAGCCGACGTTTGACGGGGCTAAAACCTCCTGGAAACACCATATATTTT. V usage is TRBV21-1 and J usage is TRBJ1-3. TRBV21-1 is given as a pseudogene. The CDR3 runs to 19 residues.

The rearrangement links TRBV5-1 to TRBJ2-6; either TRBD1 or TRBD2 may fit D (6 bases each). The CDR3 spans 16 residues. Between the trimmed V and J ends, which lost 0 bases and 2 bases, there was a span of 9 bases. Germline V gene lookup returns CDR1 SGHRS and CDR2 YFSETQ. The CDR3 region is CASSLVGGPGANVLTF. The DNA for the CDR3 is TGCGCCAGCAGCTTGGTGGGGGGCCCTGGGGCCAACGTCCTGACTTTC.

The DNA for the CDR3 is TGTGCCAGCAGCTTGGGACAGGGGAAACCCGGGGAGCTGTTTTTT. Amino acid sequence: CASSLGQGKPGELFF. The chain recombines TRBV5-8 with TRBJ2-2, with TRBD1 matching over 8 bases. The CDR3 consists of 15 residues. Germline lookup yields CDR1 SGHTS and CDR2 YDEGEE. V lost 0 bases, J lost 6 bases, and 4 bases stayed unmatched.

The CDR3 here is CASSGAQATDTQYF. CDR3 bases: TGTGCCAGCAGTGGGGCACAGGCCACAGATACGCAGTATTTT. The chain has TRBV2 and TRBJ2-3, with D perhaps matching TRBD1 (5 bases). The CDR3 is made up of 14 amino acids. CDR1 and CDR2 (germline): SNHLY, FYNNEI. V lost 4 bases and J 2 bases, leaving 10 bases between the germline ends.

This clone was seen only once. The chain recombines TRBV4-3 with TRBJ2-1; 10 nucleotides align to TRBD2. This CDR3 comprises 18 residues. J was trimmed by 4 bases and V by 0 bases; bases with no gene match: 9. Per the germline V gene, CDR1 is LGHNA and CDR2 is YSLEER. The CDR3 nucleotides read TGCGCCAGCAGCCAAGATCTATCCGGGACTAGCGTTTACAATGAGCAGTTCTTC. This codes for CASSQDLSGTSVYNEQFF.

The V gene is TRBV24-1, the J gene TRBJ2-2; D remains unclear. CDR3 length equals 13 residues. Germline loops: CDR1 KGHDR, CDR2 SFDVKD. The V end lost 4 bases, the J end lost 7 bases, and 9 bases lay between the germline ends. CDR3 coding DNA: TGTGCCACCAGTGACCCGCCCGTCGGGGAGCTGTTTTTT. It translates to CATSDPPVGELFF.

This clone has a handful of counts. This chain links TRBV7-9 with TRBJ2-5; D might be TRBD1 (5 bases). CDR1 is SEHNR and CDR2 is FQNEAQ in the germline V gene (reference sequence). The CDR3 runs to 12 residues. Trimming pared 10 bases from V and 0 bases from J, leaving 9 bases between. CDR3 coding DNA: TGTGCCATCTCAGGGTACCAAGAGACCCAGTACTTC. Translated: CAISGYQETQYF.

The gene calls are TRBV6-5 and TRBJ1-2, with 9 positions matching TRBD1. CDR3 size: 15 residues. CDR1 is MNHEY, CDR2 SVGAGI, per germline. Trimming at V came to 6 bases and at J to 4 bases, leaving 9 bases not matched to a gene. The CDR3, as DNA: TGTGCCAGCAGGACCGGACAGGGGCCCTTCTATGGCTACACCTTC. Translated: CASRTGQGPFYGYTF.

This chain links TRBV28 with TRBJ2-6, with D unresolved. The CDR3 is 14 residues long. The ends were cut back, 6 bases at V and 3 bases at J, with 9 bases in the middle. The V gene's germline CDR1 is MDHEN and CDR2 SYDVKM. This chain's CDR3 is CASRVGNGANVLTF. The DNA for the CDR3 is TGTGCCAGCAGAGTAGGGAATGGGGCCAACGTCCTGACTTTC. Complete variable domain (other parts from reference TRBV28 and TRBJ2-6): DVKVTQSSRYLVKRTGEKVFLECVQDMDHENMFWYRQDPGLGLRLIYFSYDVKMKEKGDIPEGYSVSREKKERFSLILESASTNQTSMYLCASRVGNGANVLTFGAGSRLTVL.

The rearrangement uses TRBV18 and TRBJ2-1, with TRBD2 matching 9 bases. From germline, CDR1 is KGHSH and CDR2 LQKENI. There are 17 residues in the CDR3. Unmatched junction bases numbered 8, after V lost 2 bases and J lost 3 bases. The CDR3 protein is CASSPSSGDPFYNEQFF. CDR3 in DNA: TGTGCCAGCTCACCATCTAGCGGGGATCCGTTCTACAATGAGCAGTTCTTC. Using reference TRBV18 and TRBJ2-1 for the parts outside the CDR3, the full variable domain is NAGVMQNPRHLVRRRGQEARLRCSPMKGHSHVYWYRQLPEEGLKFMVYLQKENIIDESGMPKERFSAEFPKEGPSILRIQQVVRGDSAAYFCASSPSSGDPFYNEQFFGPGTRLTVL.

In its sample, this clone was seen once. This sequence joins TRBV9 and TRBJ1-4; perhaps TRBD1 as D (5 bases). The CDR3 has 14 amino acids. CDR1 is SGDLS and CDR2 is YYNGEE in the germline V gene. V lost 3 bases to trimming and J lost 6 bases, with 12 bases between them. The CDR3 sequence: CASSAPGFDEKLFF. CDR3 nucleotides: TGTGCCAGCAGCGCCCCAGGGTTTGATGAAAAACTGTTTTTT.

This sequence joins TRBV7-9 and TRBJ1-2, with TRBD1 matching 7 bases. Germline loops: CDR1 SEHNR, CDR2 FQNEAQ (reference sequence). The CDR3 has 14 residues. V trimming: 5 bases; J trimming: 5 bases; junction bases outside the gene matches: 8. The CDR3 region has the DNA TGTGCCAGCAGCCTGGGACAGCGGGGATATGGCTACACCTTC. It translates to CASSLGQRGYGYTF.

The V and J genes are TRBV19 and TRBJ1-5; D is unresolved. Trimming removed 1 base from V and 4 bases from J, with 5 bases in between. There are 13 residues in the CDR3. In germline, CDR1 is LNHDA, CDR2 SQIVND (reference sequence). The CDR3 reads CASSIVVNQPQHF. CDR3 nucleotides: TGTGCCAGTAGTATAGTTGTAAATCAGCCCCAGCATTTT. The full variable domain, completed using reference TRBV19 and TRBJ1-5, is DGGITQSPKYLFRKEGQNVTLSCEQNLNHDAMYWYRQDPGQGLRLIYYSQIVNDFQKGDIAEGYSVSREKKESFPLTVTSAQKNPTAFYLCASSIVVNQPQHFGDGTRLSIL.

This clone turned up a few times. In DNA form, the CDR3 reads TGTGCCAGCAGCAGCGGGGTATACAATGAGCAGTTCTTC. As protein: CASSSGVYNEQFF. This chain uses TRBV2 with TRBJ2-1, with 7 bases aligning to TRBD2. The CDR3 has 13 residues. CDR1 SNHLY and CDR2 FYNNEI come from the germline V gene. V lost 6 bases, J lost 4 bases, and 3 bases stayed unmatched.

The CDR3 here is CASSLRRVAGGLAAQYF. CDR3 in DNA: TGCGCCAGCAGCCTCCGTCGGGTAGCGGGGGGCCTCGCAGCGCAGTATTTT. The rearrangement joins TRBV4-1 to TRBJ2-3, with 10 bases lining up with TRBD2. J lost 10 bases, V lost 4 bases, and 17 bases had no gene match. Looked up from germline, CDR1 is MGHRA and CDR2 is YSYEKL. The CDR3 covers 17 residues.

This clone showed up just a few times. V and J are TRBV15 and TRBJ2-5; D uncertain. This CDR3 is 11 amino acids long. Germline assignment: CDR1 LNHNV and CDR2 YYDKDF (reference sequence). V lost 5 bases and J lost 6, with 7 bases in between. CDR3 region: CATSSRQTQYF. The CDR3 DNA sequence: TGTGCCACCAGCTCCCGGCAGACCCAGTACTTC.

The J gene is TRBJ2-2, the V gene TRBV6-2 or TRBV6-3; 8 bases map to TRBD2. J was trimmed by 0 bases and V by 0 bases; bases with no gene match: 3. From germline, CDR1 is MNHEY and CDR2 SVGEGT. The CDR3 covers 17 residues. CDR3 sequence (DNA): TGTGCCAGCAGTTACTCAAGCGGGAGCTCGAACACCGGGGAGCTGTTTTTT. Translation: CASSYSSGSSNTGELFF.

This clone was counted a single time. The gene calls are TRBV9 and TRBJ1-3; 11 bases align to TRBD1. V was clipped by 3 bases and J by 9 bases; unmatched bases: 5. The CDR3 extends over 14 amino acids. CDR1 SGDLS and CDR2 YYNGEE come from the germline V gene. The CDR3 loop reads CASSALGTGGTIYF. CDR3 nucleotide sequence: TGTGCCAGCAGCGCCCTCGGGACAGGGGGCACCATATATTTT.

V gene TRBV28 combines with J gene TRBJ2-7, with 11 bases aligning to TRBD2. Trimming cost V 5 bases and J 4 bases; bases outside gene matches: 10. CDR3 length: 16 residues. Germline V gene data show CDR1 as MDHEN and CDR2 as SYDVKM. The CDR3 DNA reads TGTGCCAGCAGTCCAAACCTGGGGACTAGCGGATACGAGCAGTACGTC. This gives the protein CASSPNLGTSGYEQYV.

The chain is built from TRBV5-6 and TRBJ1-2, with unresolved D. In germline, CDR1 is SGHDT, CDR2 YYEEEE. Trimming pared 0 bases from V and 2 bases from J, leaving 20 bases between. The CDR3 is made up of 18 amino acids. The CDR3 DNA follows: TGTGCCAGCAGCTTGGCCATCTTCCCTAACACGAAGAACTATGGCTACACCTTC. Its protein product is CASSLAIFPNTKNYGYTF.

The chain employs TRBV19 and TRBJ2-7; 10 nucleotides agree with TRBD1. This CDR3 comprises 13 residues. V was pared by 9 bases and J by 5 bases, with 7 bases of the junction left unmatched. Germline V gene data show CDR1 as LNHDA and CDR2 as SQIVND (reference sequence). This CDR3 is CASRRGQGHEQYV. CDR3 nucleotide sequence: TGTGCCAGCCGCCGGGGACAGGGGCACGAGCAGTACGTC.

This clone came up once. The V and J genes are TRBV9 and TRBJ2-2; the D call may be TRBD1 or TRBD2 (6 bases each). The CDR3 has 15 amino acids. Germline values: CDR1 SGDLS, CDR2 YYNGEE. Trimming shortened V by 0 bases and J by 6 bases, and 12 bases separated the two germline ends. For the CDR3, the DNA is TGTGCCAGCAGCGTAGAAACGGGGGCAGCCGGGGAGCTGTTTTTT. Its protein product is CASSVETGAAGELFF.

The genes are TRBV7-2 and TRBJ2-2, with 7 bases that match TRBD1. This CDR3 region has 16 residues. J lost 2 bases, V lost 3 bases, and 6 bases had no gene match. Looked up from germline, CDR1 is SGHTA and CDR2 is FQGNSA. CDR3 coding DNA: TGTGCCAGCAGCTTTCGAGGGACAGCAAACACCGGGGAGCTGTTTTTT. This codes for CASSFRGTANTGELFF.

The chain uses TRBV11-1 and TRBJ1-1; 9 bases map to TRBD1. CDR3 length: 14 residues. CDR1 is SGHAT and CDR2 is FQDESV in the germline V gene (reference sequence). The junction had 6 bases not matched to a gene; V was cut back by 4 bases and J by 6 bases. CDR3 bases: TGTGCCAGCAGCTCGAGCCGGGACAGGGCTGAAGCTTTCTTT. It encodes CASSSSRDRAEAFF.

This chain connects TRBV2 to TRBJ2-2; 8 positions agree with TRBD1. The germline V gene has CDR1 SNHLY and CDR2 FYNNEI. The CDR3 is made up of 15 amino acids. V dropped 6 bases and J dropped 3; count of bases not matched to a gene: 6. CDR3 in DNA: TGTGCCAGCAGCCACAGGGACAGGTACACCGGGGAGCTGTTTTTT. Translation: CASSHRDRYTGELFF.

The genes are TRBV6-6 and TRBJ2-5; D is perhaps TRBD2 (7 bases). Per the germline V gene, CDR1 is MNHNY and CDR2 is SVGAGI (reference sequence). V gave up 6 bases and J gave up 2 bases, with 19 bases separating them. CDR3 size: 16 residues. In nucleotides, the CDR3 is TGTGCCAGCAGGTCCTTTGGCCGGGGGGCGCAAGAGACCCAGTACTTC. It codes for CASRSFGRGAQETQYF.

The chain uses TRBV5-1 and TRBJ2-2; D unclear. Germline V gene data show CDR1 as SGHRS and CDR2 as YFSETQ. The CDR3 loop spans 14 amino acids. V was trimmed by 0 bases and J by 6 bases, leaving 9 bases between them. The CDR3 region has the DNA TGCGCCAGCAGCTTGGGGCAGTTGGCCGGGGAGCTGTTTTTT. This translates into CASSLGQLAGELFF.

The genes are TRBV28 and TRBJ2-3; 9 bases are a match to TRBD2. Germline V gives CDR1 MDHEN, CDR2 SYDVKM. The CDR3 is 15 residues long. V dropped 5 bases and J dropped 9; count of bases not matched to a gene: 12. CDR3 in amino acids: CASSTLAGTFGTQYF. CDR3 coding DNA: TGTGCCAGCAGTACTCTAGCGGGAACCTTTGGGACGCAGTATTTT. Combining the CDR3 with reference TRBV28 and TRBJ2-3 gives the whole variable domain DVKVTQSSRYLVKRTGEKVFLECVQDMDHENMFWYRQDPGLGLRLIYFSYDVKMKEKGDIPEGYSVSREKKERFSLILESASTNQTSMYLCASSTLAGTFGTQYFGPGTRLTVL.

V is TRBV14 and J is TRBJ1-1; D may be TRBD1 (6 bases). This CDR3 has 14 residues. Looked up from germline, CDR1 is SGHDN and CDR2 is FVKESK. V shed 2 bases and J shed 4 bases, with 11 bases lying between them. CDR3 sequence: CASSQTGLGTEAFF. CDR3 in DNA: TGTGCCAGCAGCCAAACAGGGTTGGGCACTGAAGCTTTCTTT.

J is TRBJ1-5 and V is TRBV10-2; no clear D. CDR1 is WSHSY and CDR2 is SAAADI in the germline V gene. V dropped 7 bases and J dropped 2 bases, with 12 bases sitting between them. The CDR3 is 14 amino acids. CDR3: CASMRIPGNQPQHF. The CDR3, as DNA: TGCGCCAGCATGCGGATCCCGGGCAATCAGCCCCAGCATTTT.

In DNA form, the CDR3 reads TGTGCCACCAGCAGTAATTCACCCCTCCACTTT. As protein: CATSSNSPLHF. The rearrangement links TRBV15 to TRBJ1-6; D is ambiguous. The V and J ends lost 3 bases and 6 bases respectively, with 0 bases between them. Germline V gene sequence: CDR1 LNHNV, CDR2 YYDKDF (reference sequence). The CDR3 consists of 11 residues.